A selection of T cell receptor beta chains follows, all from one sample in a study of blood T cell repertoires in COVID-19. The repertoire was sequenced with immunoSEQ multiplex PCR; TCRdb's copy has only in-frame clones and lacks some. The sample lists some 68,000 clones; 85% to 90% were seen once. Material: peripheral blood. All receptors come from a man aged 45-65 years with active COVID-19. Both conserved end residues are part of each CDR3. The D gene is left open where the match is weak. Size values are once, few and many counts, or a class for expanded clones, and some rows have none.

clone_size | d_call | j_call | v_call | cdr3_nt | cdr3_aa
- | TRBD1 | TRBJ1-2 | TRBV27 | TGTGCCAGCAGTTTACATTCCCGGCAGGGGGCAAGCTATGGCTACACCTTC | CASSLHSRQGASYGYTF
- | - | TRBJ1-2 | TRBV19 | TGTGCCAGTAGTAAAATACAGGGTTCGGCAAACTATGGCTACACCTTC | CASSKIQGSANYGYTF
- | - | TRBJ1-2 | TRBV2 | TGTGCCAGCACCCCCGACCCCGGTGTCGGCGGTGGCTACACCTTC | CASTPDPGVGGGYTF
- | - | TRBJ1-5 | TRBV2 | TGTGCCAGCAGAACGCTAACCTACCAGCCCCAGCATTTT | CASRTLTYQPQHF
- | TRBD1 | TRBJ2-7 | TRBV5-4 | TGTGCCAGCAGCCCCAGACAGGGGTTTGCCTACGAGCAGTACTTC | CASSPRQGFAYEQYF
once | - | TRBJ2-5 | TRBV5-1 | TGCGCCAGCAGCTTGGATCCCCAAACCTCGGTGACCCAGTACTTC | CASSLDPQTSVTQYF
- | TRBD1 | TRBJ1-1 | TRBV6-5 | TGTGCCACCCTGGACAGGGTCGCTGAAGCTTTCTTT | CATLDRVAEAFF
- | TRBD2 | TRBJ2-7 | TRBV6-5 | TGTGCCAGCAGTCCCGGGGGACTACCCTACGAGCAGTACTTC | CASSPGGLPYEQYF
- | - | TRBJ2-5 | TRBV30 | TGTGCCTGGAGTGGTGTAGGGGGTTTCGAGACCCAGTACTTC | CAWSGVGGFETQYF
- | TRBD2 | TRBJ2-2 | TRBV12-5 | TGTGCTAGTGGTAACCTTCTAGGACTAGCGGAAGAGTATAACACCGGGGAGCTGTTTTTT | CASGNLLGLAEEYNTGELFF
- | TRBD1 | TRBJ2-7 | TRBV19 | TGTGCCACAGGGACAGGGGGCTACGAGCAGTACTTC | CATGTGGYEQYF
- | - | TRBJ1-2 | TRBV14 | TGTGCCAGCAGCCAAGTAGGACCAGGGGGCTACACCTTC | CASSQVGPGGYTF
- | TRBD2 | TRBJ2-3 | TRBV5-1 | TGCGCCAGCAGTGTAAGGGCTAGCGGGGGCACAGATACGCAGTATTTT | CASSVRASGGTDTQYF
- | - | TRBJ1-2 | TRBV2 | TGTGCCAACCAGGCCTATGGCTACACCTTC | CANQAYGYTF
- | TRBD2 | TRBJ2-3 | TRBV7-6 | TGTGCCAGCAGCTTAAACTTAGCGGGGAGCGCAGATACGCAGTATTTT | CASSLNLAGSADTQYF
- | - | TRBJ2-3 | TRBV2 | TGTGCCAGCAGCGTGACCCCAGGGGTGGGTCGATATCGCACAGATACGCAGTATTTT | CASSVTPGVGRYRTDTQYF
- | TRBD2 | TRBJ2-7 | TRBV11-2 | TGTGCCAGCAGCCCGAGACGAGGAAGCGGGAGAGCCTACGAGCAGTACTTC | CASSPRRGSGRAYEQYF
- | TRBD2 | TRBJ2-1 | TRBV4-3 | TGCGCCAGCAGCCAAAGATCGGGGGGGGGCCCCTACAATGAGCAGTTCTTC | CASSQRSGGGPYNEQFF
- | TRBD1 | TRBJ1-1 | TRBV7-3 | TGTGCCAGCAGCCCACAGGGGGCCACTGAAGCTTTCTTT | CASSPQGATEAFF
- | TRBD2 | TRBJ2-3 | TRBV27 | TGTGCCAGCAGTTTATCCCTAGCGGGAGGGAAGGAAGCAGATACGCAGTATTTT | CASSLSLAGGKEADTQYF
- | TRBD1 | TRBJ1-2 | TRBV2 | TGTGCCAGGAGGGGGCGAGCCTATGGCTACACCTTC | CARRGRAYGYTF
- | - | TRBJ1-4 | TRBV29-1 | TGCAGCGTTTCCCAGAATGAAAAACTGTTTTTT | CSVSQNEKLFF
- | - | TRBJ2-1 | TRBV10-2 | TGCGCCAGCAGTGAGTCGGAGCCGGCCCGCTCCTACAATGAGCAGTTCTTC | CASSESEPARSYNEQFF
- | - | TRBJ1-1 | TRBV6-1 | TGTGCCAGCAGTGAAAGTCGGGGGAACACTGAAGCTTTCTTT | CASSESRGNTEAFF
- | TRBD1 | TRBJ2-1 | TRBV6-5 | TGTGCCACAAAACCCTTGGGACAGGGCTTCAATGAGCAGTTCTTC | CATKPLGQGFNEQFF
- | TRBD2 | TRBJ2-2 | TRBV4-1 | TGCGCCAGCAGCCAAGAGGGCCAACTAGCGGGGGGGCTCGGGGAGCTGTTTTTT | CASSQEGQLAGGLGELFF
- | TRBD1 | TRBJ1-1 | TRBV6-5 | TGTGCCAGCAGTCCACAGGGGATGAACACTGAAGCTTTCTTT | CASSPQGMNTEAFF
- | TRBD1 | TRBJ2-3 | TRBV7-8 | TGTGCCAGCAGCTTTAGCCGGGACAGGGATTTGTCGCAGTATTTT | CASSFSRDRDLSQYF
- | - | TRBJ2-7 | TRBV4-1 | TGCGCCAGCAGCCAAGGAGTGGGAGCGGCCTCCTACGAGCAGTACTTC | CASSQGVGAASYEQYF
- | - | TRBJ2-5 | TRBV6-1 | TGTGCCAGCAGTGACCCTCGACACGGTCGGGGGATAGGAGAGACCCAGTACTTC | CASSDPRHGRGIGETQYF
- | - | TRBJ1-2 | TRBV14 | TGTGCCAGCAGCCAAGTGGGCAGCCTGCTGGGCTACACCTTC | CASSQVGSLLGYTF
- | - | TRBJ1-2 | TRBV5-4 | TGTGCCAGCAGCTTGGACAGGCCTTCCGGGGGCTACACCTTC | CASSLDRPSGGYTF
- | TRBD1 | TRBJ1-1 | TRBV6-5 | TGTGCCAGCAGTTACTCACAGGGGCAAGGGGCTTTCTTT | CASSYSQGQGAFF
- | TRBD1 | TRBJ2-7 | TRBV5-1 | TGCGCCAGCAGCTTACAGGGGTTGGGTGGAGAGCAGTACTTC | CASSLQGLGGEQYF
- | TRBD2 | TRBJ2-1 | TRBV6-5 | TGTGCCAGCCTGACTCTAGCGGGGGGCGACAATGAGCAGTTCTTC | CASLTLAGGDNEQFF
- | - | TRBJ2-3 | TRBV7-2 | TGTGCCAGCTCCCTCCCAGATACGCAGTATTTT | CASSLPDTQYF
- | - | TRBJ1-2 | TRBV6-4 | TGTGCCAGCAAAGGGGGCTATGGCTACACCTTC | CASKGGYGYTF
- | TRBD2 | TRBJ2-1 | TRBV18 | TGTGCCAGCTCACCCGGACTAGCGGGGTACAATGAGCAGTTCTTC | CASSPGLAGYNEQFF
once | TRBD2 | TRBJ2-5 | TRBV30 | TGTGCCTGGAGTGGACTAGCGGGGGGTGGGGAGACCCAGTACTTC | CAWSGLAGGGETQYF
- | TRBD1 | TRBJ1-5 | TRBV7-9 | TGTGCCAGCAGCTCAGGGAGGACAGGGGGCAGCAATCAGCCCCAGCATTTT | CASSSGRTGGSNQPQHF
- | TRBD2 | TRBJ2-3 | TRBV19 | TGTGCCAGTAGTATACGACTAGCGGGGGCCACAGATACGCAGTATTTT | CASSIRLAGATDTQYF
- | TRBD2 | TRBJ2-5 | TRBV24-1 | TGTGCCACCAGTGATCCCTCTTTAGCGGGGGAAGAGACCCAGTACTTC | CATSDPSLAGEETQYF
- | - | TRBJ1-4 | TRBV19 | TGTGCCAGCCGATACGTCAGGGAAACTAATGAAAAACTGTTTTTT | CASRYVRETNEKLFF
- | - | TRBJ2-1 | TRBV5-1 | TGCGCCAGCAGCCCAGCGGACCCCTACAATGAGCAGTTCTTC | CASSPADPYNEQFF
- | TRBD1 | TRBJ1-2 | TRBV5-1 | TGCGCCAGCAGCGGGGGACAGGGCAAAGCTAACTATGGCTACACCTTC | CASSGGQGKANYGYTF
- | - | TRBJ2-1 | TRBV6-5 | TGTGCCAGCAGTTACCAACCCGGGACATTTAATGAGCAGTTCTTC | CASSYQPGTFNEQFF
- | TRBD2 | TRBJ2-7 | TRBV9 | TGTGCCAGCAGCAAAGGGACTAATTCCTACGAGCAGTACTTC | CASSKGTNSYEQYF
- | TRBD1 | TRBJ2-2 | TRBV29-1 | TGCAGCGTGCTGACAGGGGCGAACACCGGGGAGCTGTTTTTT | CSVLTGANTGELFF
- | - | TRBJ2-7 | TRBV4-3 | TGCGCCAGCAGCCAGGGCCAGGGCCCCCACGAGCAGTACTTC | CASSQGQGPHEQYF
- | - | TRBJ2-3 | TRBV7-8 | TGTGCCAGCAGCCCAGAGGCAGATACGCAGTATTTT | CASSPEADTQYF
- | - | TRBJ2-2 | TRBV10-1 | TGCGCCAGCAGTGAGCCGGGATCCGGGGAGCTGTTTTTT | CASSEPGSGELFF
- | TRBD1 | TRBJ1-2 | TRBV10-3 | TGTGCCGTGCACGCGGGACAGCTTAACTATGGCTACACCTTC | CAVHAGQLNYGYTF
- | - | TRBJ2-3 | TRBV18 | TGTGCCAGCTCAAGTCTTCGGGGCACAGATACGCAGTATTTT | CASSSLRGTDTQYF